The clone carrying this T cell receptor beta chain has just a few counts. The record originates from a study of CDR3 diversity in severe acne. TCRdb processed the PCR reads anew with MiXCR; each CDR3 protein has one entry. The data show more than 70,000 distinct CDR3 sequences, roughly half seen once. The CDR3 runs to 13 residues. The germline CDR1 and CDR2 sequences are LNHDA and SQIVND (reference sequence). V was clipped by 11 bases and J by 2 bases; unmatched bases: 8. The source material was blood. This TCR came from a male donor in good health, serving as a control. The chain couples TRBV19 to TRBJ1-2, with 7 positions matching TRBD1. CDR3 in amino acids: CAVRDSDNYGYTF. CDR3 coding DNA: TGTGCCGTTAGGGACAGCGACAACTATGGCTACACCTTC.